The 3 T cell receptor beta chains below were found in one sample sequenced in a study of blood T cells in healthy people across ages (dated by TCRdb to about 2015). The library came from 5' RACE. Sequencing relied on an Illumina HiSeq 2500. A second roughly 6 to 11 cycle PCR used a sample-barcoded 5' primer and a J-beta primer mix. TCRdb reworked the public reads: Q25 trimming with fastp, MiXCR clone assembly, productive beta chains retained. Every entry covers one CDR3 protein and lists the most common genes and DNA from its rows. For this sample there are fewer than 800,000 distinct CDR3 sequences; 32% appear just once. The leading ten clones occupy less than 20% of the sample. The sample comprised blood. The receptors stem from a woman older than 75 in good health. Donor details come from another sample of the same person, matched by shared clones.

This clonotype was recorded a few times. This chain connects TRBV28 to TRBJ2-7; TRBD2 is a possible D gene (6 bases). The V gene lost 1 base and the J gene lost 2 bases, with 18 bases spanning the gap. The CDR3 covers 17 residues. The germline V gene encodes CDR1 MDHEN and CDR2 SYDVKM. The CDR3, as DNA: TGTGCCAGCAGTTTATTAATCGACTCGCGGGGAACCTACGAGCAGTACTTC. This codes for CASSLLIDSRGTYEQYF.

This clonotype has at least ten counts. V gene TRBV5-1 combines with J gene TRBJ1-2; no firm D call. The CDR3 is made up of 14 amino acids. CDR1 is SGHRS, CDR2 YFSETQ, per germline. Trimming left V 0 bases short and J 3 bases short, with 9 bases between. CDR3 amino acids: CASSLETNYYGYTF. The CDR3 DNA is TGCGCCAGCAGCTTGGAAACCAACTACTATGGCTACACCTTC.

For this clonotype: A much bigger clone sits one base away, suggesting this may be a read error. The V gene is TRBV7-2, the J gene TRBJ1-5; a weak D match, TRBD1 (6 bases). CDR3 length: 17 residues. V was trimmed by 5 bases and J by 8 bases, leaving 25 bases between them. CDR1 and CDR2 (germline): SGHTA, FQGNSA. DNA of the CDR3: TGTGCCAGCAGCAAACGGGGGGGCAGGGGAAATGCGGAGCCCCAGCATTTT. Amino acid sequence: CASSKRGGRGNAEPQHF.